This T cell receptor beta chain was sequenced for a study of T cells in women clearing cervical HPV infection. Overall study findings and caveats: CIN3+ cases had significantly higher TCR richness than controls; evenness did not differ. T-cell numbers per sample were unknown and may explain richness differences.

Prevalent HPV16 infections were excluded; only incident single HPV16 infections included. Cervical HPV DNA detected by MY09/MY11 PCR, typed by dot-blot. This CDR3 comprises 14 residues. Germline V lookup: CDR1 SGHRS, CDR2 YFSETQ. The ends lost 3 bases at V and 6 bases at J; junction bases unmatched: 1. For this clone: Its antigen is unidentified. The read falls 3 residues short of the CDR3 end, and the missing part is taken from the germline J gene.

Produced via immunoSEQ multiplex PCR; TCRdb's table is partial and in-frame only. The listing records around 8,800 clones. V and J are TRBV5-1 and TRBJ1-6; the match to TRBD1 covers 9 bases. The sample consisted of blood buffy coat. The source is a woman between 18 and 75 years old with a cervical HPV16 infection that either progressed to CIN3+ or cleared (not recorded which). CDR3 DNA, as far as it was read: TGCGCCAGCAGCTGGGGACAGGGTAATTCACCC. This codes for CASSWGQGNSP. Given in full, the CDR3 is CASSWGQGNSPLHF.